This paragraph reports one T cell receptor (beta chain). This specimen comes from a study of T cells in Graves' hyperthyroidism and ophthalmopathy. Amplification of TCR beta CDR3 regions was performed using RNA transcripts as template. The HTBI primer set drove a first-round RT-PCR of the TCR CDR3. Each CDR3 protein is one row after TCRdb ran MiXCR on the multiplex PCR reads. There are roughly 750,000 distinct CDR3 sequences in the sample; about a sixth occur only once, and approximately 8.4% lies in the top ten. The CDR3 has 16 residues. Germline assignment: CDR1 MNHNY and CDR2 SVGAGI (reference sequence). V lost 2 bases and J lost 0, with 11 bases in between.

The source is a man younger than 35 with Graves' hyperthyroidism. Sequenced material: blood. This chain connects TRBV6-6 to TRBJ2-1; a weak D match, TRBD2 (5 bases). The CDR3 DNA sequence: TGTGCCAGCAGTTACAGGACTGCTAGCTCCTACAATGAGCAGTTCTTC. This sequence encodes CASSYRTASSYNEQFF.